This TCR beta chain was captured in a study of blood T cell repertoires in COVID-19. About the research overall: COVID-19 samples from acute and convalescent phases originated in the United States, Italy and Spain. Nucleic acid was either cDNA or gDNA, and it came from T cells, B-cell-depleted T cells, or PBMCs.

In the study's own analysis: Amplified reference gene primers provided the basis for estimating nucleated cell counts. This table comes from immunoSEQ multiplex PCR, and its TCRdb copy is limited to in-frame clones, with some not included. V and J calls and clone size come straight from that table; D and trimming were deduced from the DNA. The sample consists of under 150,000 clones, over 75% of them appearing once. The CDR3 is 16 residues long. The germline gives CDR1 MGHRA, CDR2 YSYEKL. The trim removed 6 bases at V and 4 bases at J, leaving 13 bases unmatched. The receptor was isolated from a man over 45 with acute or convalescent COVID-19. This chain joins TRBV4-1 and TRBJ1-1; 8 bases are shared with TRBD1. Sequencing used peripheral blood. The chain's CDR3 is CASRQSQGAPGTEAFF. Here the CDR3 DNA reads TGCGCCAGCAGACAGAGTCAGGGGGCGCCGGGCACTGAAGCTTTCTTT.